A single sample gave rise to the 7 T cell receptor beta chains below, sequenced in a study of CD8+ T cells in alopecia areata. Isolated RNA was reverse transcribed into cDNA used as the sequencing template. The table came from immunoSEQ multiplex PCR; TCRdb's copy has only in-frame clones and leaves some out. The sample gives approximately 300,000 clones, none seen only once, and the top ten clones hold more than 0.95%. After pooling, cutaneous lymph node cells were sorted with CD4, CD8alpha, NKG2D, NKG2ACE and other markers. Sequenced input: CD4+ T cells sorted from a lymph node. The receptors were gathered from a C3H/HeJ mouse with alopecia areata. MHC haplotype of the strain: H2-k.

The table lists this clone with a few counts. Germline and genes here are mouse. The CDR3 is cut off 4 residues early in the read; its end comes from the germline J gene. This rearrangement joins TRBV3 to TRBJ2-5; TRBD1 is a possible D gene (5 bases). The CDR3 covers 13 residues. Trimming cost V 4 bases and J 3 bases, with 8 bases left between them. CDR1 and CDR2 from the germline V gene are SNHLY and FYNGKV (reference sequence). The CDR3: CASSSDKQDTQYF. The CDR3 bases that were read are TGTGCCAGCAGCTCGGACAAACAAGAC.

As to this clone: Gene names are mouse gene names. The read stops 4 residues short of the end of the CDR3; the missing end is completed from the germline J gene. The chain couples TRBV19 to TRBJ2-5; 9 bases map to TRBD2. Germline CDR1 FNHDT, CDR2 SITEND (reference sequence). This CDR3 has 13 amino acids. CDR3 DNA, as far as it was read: TGTGCCAGCAGTCCCGGACTGGGGGAC. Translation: CASSPGLGD. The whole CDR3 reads CASSPGLGDTQYF.

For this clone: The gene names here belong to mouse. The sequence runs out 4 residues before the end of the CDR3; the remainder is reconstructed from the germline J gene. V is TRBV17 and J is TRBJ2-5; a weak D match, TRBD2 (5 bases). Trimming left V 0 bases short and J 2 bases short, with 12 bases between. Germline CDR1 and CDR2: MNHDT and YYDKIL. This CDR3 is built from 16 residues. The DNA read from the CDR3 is TGTGCTAGCAGTAGAGATCTCTGGGCATTCCAAGAC. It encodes CASSRDLWAFQD. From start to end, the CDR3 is CASSRDLWAFQDTQYF.

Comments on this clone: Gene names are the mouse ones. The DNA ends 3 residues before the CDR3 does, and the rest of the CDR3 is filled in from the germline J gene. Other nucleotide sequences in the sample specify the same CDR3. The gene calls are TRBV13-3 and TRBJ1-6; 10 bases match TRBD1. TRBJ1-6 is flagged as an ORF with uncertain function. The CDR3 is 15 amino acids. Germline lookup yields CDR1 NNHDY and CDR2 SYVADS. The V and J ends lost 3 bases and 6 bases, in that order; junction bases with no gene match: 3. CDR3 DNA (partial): TGTGCCAGCAGTGCCAGACAGGGGGCTAATTCGCCC. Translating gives CASSARQGANSP. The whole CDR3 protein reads CASSARQGANSPLYF.

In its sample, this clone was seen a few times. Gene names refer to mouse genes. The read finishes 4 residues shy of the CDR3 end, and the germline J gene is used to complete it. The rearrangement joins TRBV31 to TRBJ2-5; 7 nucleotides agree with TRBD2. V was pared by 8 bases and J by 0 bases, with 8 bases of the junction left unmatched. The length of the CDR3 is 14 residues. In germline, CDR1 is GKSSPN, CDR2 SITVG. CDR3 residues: CAPLGGLNQDTQYF. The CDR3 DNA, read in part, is TGTGCCCCCTTGGGGGGTCTTAACCAAGAC.

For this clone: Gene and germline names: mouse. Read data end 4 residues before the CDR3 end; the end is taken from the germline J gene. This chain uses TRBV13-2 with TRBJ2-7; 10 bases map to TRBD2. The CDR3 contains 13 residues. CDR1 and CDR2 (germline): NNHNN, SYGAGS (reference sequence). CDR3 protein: CASGDTGGDEQYF. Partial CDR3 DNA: TGTGCCAGCGGTGATACTGGGGGGGAT.

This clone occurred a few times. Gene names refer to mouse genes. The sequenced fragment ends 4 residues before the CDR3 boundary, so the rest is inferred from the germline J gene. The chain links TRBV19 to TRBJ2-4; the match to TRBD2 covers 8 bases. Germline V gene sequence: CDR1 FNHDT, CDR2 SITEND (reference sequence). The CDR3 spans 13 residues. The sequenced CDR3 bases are TGTGCCAGCAGTATCTGGGGGGAAAAC. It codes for CASSIWGEN. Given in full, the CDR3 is CASSIWGENTLYF.